One sample yielded the 2 T cell receptor beta chains listed below, sequenced in a study of blood T cells in healthy people across ages (dated by TCRdb to the mid-2010s). The method behind the library was 5' RACE. For sequencing, an Illumina HiSeq 2500 was employed. A second roughly 6 to 11 cycle PCR used a sample-barcoded 5' primer and a J-beta primer mix. TCRdb took the public reads, trimmed them with fastp at Q25, ran MiXCR for clone calling and kept in-frame beta chains. Merged by CDR3 protein, the rows form single entries marked with the most common genes and DNA. This sample is represented by over 550,000 distinct CDR3 sequences; around 31% of them were singletons. Approximately 14% of the sample comes from the top ten. Sequencing was performed on blood. The receptors here all came from a woman aged 80 or over in good health.

J is TRBJ1-1 and V is TRBV20-1; no definite D call. The CDR3 length is 13 residues. V was shortened by 3 bases and J by 8 bases, with 16 bases between the two germline ends. The germline CDR1 and CDR2 sequences are DFQATT and SNEGSKA (reference sequence). CDR3 in DNA: TGCAGTGCTAGGCCAAAGAGATGGGGAGAAGCTTTCTTT. Its translation: CSARPKRWGEAFF.

This clonotype was counted at least ten times. The rearrangement joins TRBV5-6 to TRBJ1-1; D not resolved. Trimming cost V 6 bases and J 0 bases, with 12 bases left between them. The CDR3 totals 14 residues. Germline V gene lookup returns CDR1 SGHDT and CDR2 YYEEEE. The CDR3 is CASTKVGMNTEAFF. The CDR3 bases are TGTGCCAGCACCAAGGTGGGCATGAACACTGAAGCTTTCTTT.